This T cell receptor (beta chain) was identified in a study of OX40 agonist ivuxolimab in advanced cancers. Looking at the study overall: Ivuxolimab is an agonistic anti-OX40 (CD134) antibody, and patients were treated with it. Patients got intravenous ivuxolimab at 0.01 to 10 mg/kg every 2 weeks.

The J segment lost 3 bases and the V segment lost 2 bases, leaving 7 bases of the junction unmatched. Germline loops: CDR1 SGHTA, CDR2 FQGTGA. This CDR3 region has 16 residues. On this clone: As yet, its antigen is unknown.

Sequenced by immunoSEQ multiplex PCR; TCRdb stores in-frame clones only, minus some. This sample carries 92,000 or so clones, 70% to 90% of them seen once, and the ten largest clones take 7.4%. Study outcomes and limitations: At doses 0.1 to 3.0 mg/kg, CD4+ and CD8+ clones expanded. It was not determined which antigens were specifically recognized by the peripheral T cells that had undergone clonal expansion.

The chain uses TRBV7-3 and TRBJ2-1; TRBD2 matches 7 bases. The receptor was isolated from an adult with an advanced solid tumor such as melanoma, head and neck, liver or kidney cancer. This material consisted of CD4+ or CD8+ T cells sorted from blood, taken in a trial of the OX40 agonist ivuxolimab. CDR3 nucleotides: TGTGCCAGCAGCTTATCGGGCGGGAGTCTCTACAATGAGCAGTTCTTC. Its protein product is CASSLSGGSLYNEQFF.